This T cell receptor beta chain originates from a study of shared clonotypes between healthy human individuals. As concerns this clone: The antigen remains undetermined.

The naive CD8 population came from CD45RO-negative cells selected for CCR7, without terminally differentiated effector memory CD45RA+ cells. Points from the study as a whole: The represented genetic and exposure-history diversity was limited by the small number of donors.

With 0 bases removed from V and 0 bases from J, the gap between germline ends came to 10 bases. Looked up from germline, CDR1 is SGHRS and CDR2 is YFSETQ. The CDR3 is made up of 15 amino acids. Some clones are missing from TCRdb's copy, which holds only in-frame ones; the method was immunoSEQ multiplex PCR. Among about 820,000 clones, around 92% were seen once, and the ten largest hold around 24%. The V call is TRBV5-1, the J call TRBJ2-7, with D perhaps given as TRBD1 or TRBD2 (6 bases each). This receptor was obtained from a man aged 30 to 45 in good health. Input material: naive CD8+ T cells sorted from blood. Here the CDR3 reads CASSLVQGLSYEQYF. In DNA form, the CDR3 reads TGCGCCAGCAGCTTGGTACAGGGACTCTCCTACGAGCAGTACTTC.